The 10 T cell receptor beta chains below come from one sample, sequenced in a study of blood T cells in healthy people across ages (dated by TCRdb to about 2015). Library method: 5' RACE. Sequenced on an Illumina HiSeq 2500. A second PCR of about 7 to 12 cycles was run with a J-beta primer mix and a sample-barcoded 5' primer. TCRdb ran its own pipeline on the public reads, namely fastp trimming at Q25 and MiXCR clone calling, and kept in-frame beta chains. All rows with the same CDR3 protein become a single entry with the most common DNA and genes. The sample contains roughly 1,300,000 distinct CDR3 sequences, roughly 64% of them found a single time. 5.5% to 8% of the sample is taken by the ten largest. The sample consisted of blood. All receptors come from a young man in good health.

This rearrangement joins TRBV20-1 to TRBJ2-1; D unclear. CDR3 size: 15 residues. Germline loops: CDR1 DFQATT, CDR2 SNEGSKA (reference sequence). V was clipped by 5 bases and J by 12 bases, with 26 bases between them. CDR3 loop: CSAVLPTGNLGAQFF. CDR3 coding DNA: TGCAGTGCTGTCCTTCCCACTGGTAATTTGGGTGCGCAGTTCTTC.

The rearrangement links TRBV15 to TRBJ2-5; no clear D gene. Trimming took off 3 bases at V and 2 bases at J, with 10 bases between the two ends. Germline CDR1 LNHNV, CDR2 YYDKDF (reference sequence). CDR3 size: 14 residues. The CDR3: CATSSPRYQETQYF. In DNA, the CDR3 is TGTGCCACCAGCAGTCCGAGATATCAAGAGACCCAGTACTTC. The full variable domain, with the rest looked up from reference TRBV15 and TRBJ2-5, is DAMVIQNPRYQVTQFGKPVTLSCSQTLNHNVMYWYQQKSSQAPKLLFHYYDKDFNNEADTPDNFQSRRPNTSFCFLDIRSPGLGDTAMYLCATSSPRYQETQYFGPGTRLLVL.

The rearrangement joins TRBV29-1 to TRBJ1-1; TRBD1 aligns across 7 bases. The CDR3 is 13 amino acids. V dropped 7 bases and J dropped 0; count of bases not matched to a gene: 5. The germline V gene encodes CDR1 SQVTM and CDR2 ANQGSEA. CDR3 protein: CSGLGQLNTEAFF. CDR3 sequence (DNA): TGCAGCGGGCTGGGACAGTTGAACACTGAAGCTTTCTTT.

V gene TRBV5-1 combines with J gene TRBJ2-7; 10 nucleotides line up with TRBD2. The CDR3 totals 15 residues. The V gene end was trimmed by 4 bases and the J gene end by 6 bases; junction bases not matched to a gene: 10. Germline V gene data show CDR1 as SGHRS and CDR2 as YFSETQ. The CDR3 sequence is CASSLSSGSSSEQYF. The CDR3 DNA follows: TGCGCCAGCAGCCTTTCTAGCGGGAGCTCGTCCGAGCAGTACTTC.

In its sample, this clonotype was seen a few times. The chain recombines TRBV12-3 or TRBV12-4 with TRBJ2-3, with a possible D match to TRBD2 (5 bases). The length of the CDR3 is 16 residues. Trimming pared 6 bases from V and 2 bases from J, leaving 18 bases between. The DNA of the CDR3 is TGTGCCAGCAGCCCTCCCGAGGGAGTCCCCACAGATACGCAGTATTTT. Its protein product is CASSPPEGVPTDTQYF.

This clonotype was seen a few times. This chain links TRBV28 with TRBJ2-3; TRBD2 might be the D (5 bases). V dropped 8 bases and J dropped 2 bases, with 8 bases sitting between them. The CDR3 runs 12 residues. From germline, CDR1 is MDHEN and CDR2 SYDVKM. This CDR3 reads CASGENTDTQYF. CDR3 coding DNA: TGTGCCAGCGGGGAGAACACAGATACGCAGTATTTT.

This clonotype was detected only once. V usage is TRBV4-2 and J usage is TRBJ1-1; no reliable D call. CDR3 length: 13 residues. V lost 1 base to trimming and J lost 10 bases, with 13 bases between them. The germline CDR1 and CDR2 sequences are LGHNA and YNFKEQ. In nucleotides, the CDR3 is TGTGCCAGCAGCCAAGTGGAGGGTTGGAGAGCTTTCTTT. It specifies CASSQVEGWRAFF.

This sequence joins TRBV7-2 and TRBJ2-4; a possible D gene is TRBD2 (5 bases). Germline loops: CDR1 SGHTA, CDR2 FQGNSA. The CDR3 extends over 17 amino acids. Trimming pared 3 bases from V and 0 bases from J, leaving 15 bases between. The DNA of the CDR3 is TGTGCCAGCAGCTTGATCCAGATCGGGAAAGCCAAAAACATTCAGTACTTC. Protein product: CASSLIQIGKAKNIQYF.

V is TRBV6-6 and J is TRBJ2-7; TRBD1 aligns across 8 bases. Germline CDR1 reads MNHNY; CDR2 reads SVGAGI (reference sequence). V trimming: 6 bases; J trimming: 5 bases; junction bases outside the gene matches: 9. The CDR3 is made up of 14 amino acids. The CDR3 protein is CASSHQGARDEQYF. In nucleotides, the CDR3 is TGTGCCAGCAGCCATCAGGGGGCTCGGGACGAGCAGTACTTC.

This chain uses TRBV20-1 with TRBJ1-2; D is possibly TRBD1 (5 bases). Trimming left V 1 base short and J 2 bases short, with 11 bases between. This CDR3 is 14 amino acids long. Looked up from germline, CDR1 is DFQATT and CDR2 is SNEGSKA (reference sequence). CDR3 residues: CSARGGDGNYGYTF. The CDR3 DNA sequence: TGCAGTGCTAGAGGAGGGGACGGGAACTATGGCTACACCTTC.